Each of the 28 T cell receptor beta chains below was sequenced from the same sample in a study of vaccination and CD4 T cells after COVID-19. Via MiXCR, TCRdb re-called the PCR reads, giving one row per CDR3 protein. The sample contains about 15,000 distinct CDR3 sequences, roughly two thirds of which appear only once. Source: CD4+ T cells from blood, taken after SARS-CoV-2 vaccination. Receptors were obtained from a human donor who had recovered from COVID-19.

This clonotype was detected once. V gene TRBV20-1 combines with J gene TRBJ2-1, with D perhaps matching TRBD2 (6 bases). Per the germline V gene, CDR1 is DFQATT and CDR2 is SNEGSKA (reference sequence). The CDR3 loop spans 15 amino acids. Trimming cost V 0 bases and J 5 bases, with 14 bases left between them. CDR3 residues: CSARDPGESHNEQFF. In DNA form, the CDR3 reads TGCAGTGCTAGAGATCCGGGGGAGTCCCACAATGAGCAGTTCTTC.

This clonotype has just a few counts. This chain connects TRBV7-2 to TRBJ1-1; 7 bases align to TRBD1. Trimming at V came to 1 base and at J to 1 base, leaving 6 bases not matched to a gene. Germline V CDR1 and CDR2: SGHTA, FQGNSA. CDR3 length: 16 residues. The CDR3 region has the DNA TGTGCCAGCAGCTTAGACAGGGGTCGGTGGAACACTGAAGCTTTCTTT. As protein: CASSLDRGRWNTEAFF.

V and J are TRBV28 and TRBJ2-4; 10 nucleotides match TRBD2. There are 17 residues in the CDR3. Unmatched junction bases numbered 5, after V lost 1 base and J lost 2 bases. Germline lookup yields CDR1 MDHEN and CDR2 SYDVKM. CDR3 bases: TGTGCCAGCAGTTTATTACGACTAGCGGGCTCCAAAAACATTCAGTACTTC. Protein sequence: CASSLLRLAGSKNIQYF.

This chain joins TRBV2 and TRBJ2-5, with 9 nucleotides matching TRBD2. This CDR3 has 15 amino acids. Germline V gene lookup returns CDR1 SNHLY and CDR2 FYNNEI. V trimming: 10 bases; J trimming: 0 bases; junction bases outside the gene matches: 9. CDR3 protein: CATNSLAGNQETQYF. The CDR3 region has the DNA TGTGCCACCAATAGCCTAGCGGGAAACCAAGAGACCCAGTACTTC. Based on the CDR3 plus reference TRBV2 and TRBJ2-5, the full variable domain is EPEVTQTPSHQVTQMGQEVILRCVPISNHLYFYWYRQILGQKVEFLVSFYNNEISEKSEIFDDQFSVERPDGSNFTLKIRSTKLEDSAMYFCATNSLAGNQETQYFGPGTRLLVL.

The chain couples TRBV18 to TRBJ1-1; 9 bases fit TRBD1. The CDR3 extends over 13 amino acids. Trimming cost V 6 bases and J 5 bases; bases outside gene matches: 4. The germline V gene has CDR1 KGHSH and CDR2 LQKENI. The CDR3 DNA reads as TGTGCCAGCTCCCGAGACAGGGGGACTGAAGCTTTCTTT. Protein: CASSRDRGTEAFF.

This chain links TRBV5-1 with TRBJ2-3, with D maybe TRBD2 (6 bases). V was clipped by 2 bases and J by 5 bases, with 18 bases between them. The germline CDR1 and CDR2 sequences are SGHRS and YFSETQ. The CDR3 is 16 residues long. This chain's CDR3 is CASSFTGDGSVDTQYF. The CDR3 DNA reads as TGCGCCAGCAGCTTCACGGGGGACGGCTCCGTAGATACGCAGTATTTT.

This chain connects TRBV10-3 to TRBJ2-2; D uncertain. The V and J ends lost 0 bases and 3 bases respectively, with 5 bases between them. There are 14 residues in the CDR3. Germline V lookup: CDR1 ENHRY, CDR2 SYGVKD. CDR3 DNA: TGTGCCATCAGTGAGTCTCAAGACACCGGGGAGCTGTTTTTT. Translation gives CAISESQDTGELFF.

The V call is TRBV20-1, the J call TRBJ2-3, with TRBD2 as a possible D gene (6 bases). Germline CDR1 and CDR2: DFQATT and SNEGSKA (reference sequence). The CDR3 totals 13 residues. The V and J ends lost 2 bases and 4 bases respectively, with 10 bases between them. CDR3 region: CSARLAISDTQYF. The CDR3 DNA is TGCAGTGCTAGACTAGCGATCTCAGATACGCAGTATTTT.

CDR3: CASSDGRDQETQYF. In DNA form, the CDR3 reads TGTGCCAGCAGTGATGGCAGGGACCAAGAGACCCAGTACTTC. The chain combines TRBV2 with TRBJ2-5; D perhaps matches TRBD1 (5 bases). The CDR3 runs to 14 residues. V lost 3 bases to trimming and J lost 0 bases, with 8 bases between them. Germline V gene sequence: CDR1 SNHLY, CDR2 FYNNEI.

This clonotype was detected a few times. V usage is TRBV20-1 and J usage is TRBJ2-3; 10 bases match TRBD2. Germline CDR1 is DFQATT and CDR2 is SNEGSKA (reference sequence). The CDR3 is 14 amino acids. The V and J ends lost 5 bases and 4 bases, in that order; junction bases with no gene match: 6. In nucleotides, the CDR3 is TGCAGTGCTGGAATAGCGGGAGGTTCAGATACGCAGTATTTT. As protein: CSAGIAGGSDTQYF.

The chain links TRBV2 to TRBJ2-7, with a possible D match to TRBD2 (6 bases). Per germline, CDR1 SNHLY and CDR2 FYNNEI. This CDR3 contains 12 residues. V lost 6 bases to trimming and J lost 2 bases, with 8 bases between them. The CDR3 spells CASRGGTYEQYF. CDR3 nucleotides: TGTGCCAGCAGGGGGGGTACCTACGAGCAGTACTTC.

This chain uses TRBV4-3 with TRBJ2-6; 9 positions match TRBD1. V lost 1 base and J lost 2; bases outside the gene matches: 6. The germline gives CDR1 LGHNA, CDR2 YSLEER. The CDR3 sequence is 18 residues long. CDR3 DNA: TGCGCCAGCAGCCAAGGGACAGGGGAAATAACTGGGGCCAACGTCCTGACTTTC. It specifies CASSQGTGEITGANVLTF.

The CDR3, as DNA: TGTACCCGGGGGACAGCGGGAGGGCCAGATACGCAGTATTTT. It yields the protein CTRGTAGGPDTQYF. V gene TRBV6-4 combines with J gene TRBJ2-3; TRBD2 aligns across 10 bases. CDR1 and CDR2 from the germline V gene are MRHNA and SNTAGT. The CDR3 spans 14 residues.

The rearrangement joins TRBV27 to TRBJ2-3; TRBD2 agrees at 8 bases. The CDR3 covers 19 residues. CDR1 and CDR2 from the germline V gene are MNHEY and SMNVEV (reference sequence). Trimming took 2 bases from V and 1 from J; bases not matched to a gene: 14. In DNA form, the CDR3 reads TGTGCCAGCAGTTTAAGGGCTAGCGGGCTCCAGAGACGCACAGATACGCAGTATTTT. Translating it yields CASSLRASGLQRRTDTQYF.

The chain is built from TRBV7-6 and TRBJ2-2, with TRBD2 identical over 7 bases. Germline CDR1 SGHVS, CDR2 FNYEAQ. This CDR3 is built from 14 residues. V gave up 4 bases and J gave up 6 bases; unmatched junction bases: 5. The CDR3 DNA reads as TGTGCCAGCAGCTCAGGACTAGGGGCCGGGGAGCTGTTTTTT. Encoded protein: CASSSGLGAGELFF. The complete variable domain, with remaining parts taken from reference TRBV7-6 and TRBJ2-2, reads GAGVSQSPRYKVTKRGQDVALRCDPISGHVSLYWYRQALGQGPEFLTYFNYEAQQDKSGLPNDRFSAERPEGSISTLTIQRTEQRDSAMYRCASSSGLGAGELFFGEGSRLTVL.

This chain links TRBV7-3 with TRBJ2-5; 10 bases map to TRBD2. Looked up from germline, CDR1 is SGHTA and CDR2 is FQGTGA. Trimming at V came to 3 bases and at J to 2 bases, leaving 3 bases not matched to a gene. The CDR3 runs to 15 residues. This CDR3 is CASSLKREGQETQYF. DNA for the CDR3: TGTGCCAGCAGCTTGAAGCGGGAGGGGCAAGAGACCCAGTACTTC.

The CDR3 protein is CASSIERDNSPLHF. The CDR3 DNA reads TGTGCCAGTAGTATAGAAAGAGATAATTCACCCCTCCACTTT. This chain uses TRBV19 with TRBJ1-6; D gene unclear. CDR3 size: 14 residues. Germline CDR1 and CDR2: LNHDA and SQIVND (reference sequence). Trimming left V 0 bases short and J 5 bases short, with 5 bases between. The full variable domain, in which reference TRBV19 and TRBJ1-6 provide the parts outside the CDR3, is DGGITQSPKYLFRKEGQNVTLSCEQNLNHDAMYWYRQDPGQGLRLIYYSQIVNDFQKGDIAEGYSVSREKKESFPLTVTSAQKNPTAFYLCASSIERDNSPLHFGNGTRLTVT.

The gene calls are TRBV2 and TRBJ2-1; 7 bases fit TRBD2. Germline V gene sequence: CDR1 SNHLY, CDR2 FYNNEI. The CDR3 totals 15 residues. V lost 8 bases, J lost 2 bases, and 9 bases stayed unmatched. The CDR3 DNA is TGTGCCAGCTATGTTCCCCGGGAGGCCTACAATGAGCAGTTCTTC. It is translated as CASYVPREAYNEQFF.

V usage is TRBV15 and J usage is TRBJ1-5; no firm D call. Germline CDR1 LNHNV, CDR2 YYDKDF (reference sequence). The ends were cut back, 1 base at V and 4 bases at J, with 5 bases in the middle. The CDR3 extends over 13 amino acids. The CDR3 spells CATSRVSNQPQHF. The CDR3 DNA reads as TGTGCCACCAGCAGAGTAAGTAATCAGCCCCAGCATTTT.

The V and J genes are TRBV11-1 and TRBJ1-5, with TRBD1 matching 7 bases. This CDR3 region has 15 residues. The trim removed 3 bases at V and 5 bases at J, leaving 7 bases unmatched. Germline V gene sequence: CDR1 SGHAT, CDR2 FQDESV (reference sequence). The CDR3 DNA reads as TGTGCCAGCAGCTTTTTGCAAGGACAGGATCAGCCCCAGCATTTT. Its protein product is CASSFLQGQDQPQHF.

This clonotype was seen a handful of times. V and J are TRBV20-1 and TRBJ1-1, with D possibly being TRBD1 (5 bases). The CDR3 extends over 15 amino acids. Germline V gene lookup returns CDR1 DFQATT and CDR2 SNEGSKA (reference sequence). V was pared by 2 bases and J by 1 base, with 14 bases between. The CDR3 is CSARQSGTPNTEAFF. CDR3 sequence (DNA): TGCAGTGCTAGACAAAGTGGGACCCCGAACACTGAAGCTTTCTTT.

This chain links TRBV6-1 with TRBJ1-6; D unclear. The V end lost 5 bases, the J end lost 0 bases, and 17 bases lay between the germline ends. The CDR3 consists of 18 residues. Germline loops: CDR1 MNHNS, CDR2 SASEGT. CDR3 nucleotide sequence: TGTGCCAGCAGTACCGTGGGCAGGACGAGCTCCTATAATTCACCCCTCCACTTT. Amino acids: CASSTVGRTSSYNSPLHF.

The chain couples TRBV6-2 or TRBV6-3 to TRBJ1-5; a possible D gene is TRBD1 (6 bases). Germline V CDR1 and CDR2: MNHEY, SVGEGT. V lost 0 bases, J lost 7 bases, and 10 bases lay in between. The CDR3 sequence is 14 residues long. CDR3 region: CASSYSTGRQPQHF. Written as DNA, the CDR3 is TGTGCCAGCAGTTACTCCACAGGGCGACAGCCCCAGCATTTT.

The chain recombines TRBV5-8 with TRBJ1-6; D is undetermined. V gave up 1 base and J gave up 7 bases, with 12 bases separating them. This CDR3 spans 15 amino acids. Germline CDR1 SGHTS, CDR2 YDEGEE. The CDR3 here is CASSLQRGPNSPLHF. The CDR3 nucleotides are TGTGCCAGCAGCTTGCAGCGGGGTCCAAATTCACCCCTCCACTTT.

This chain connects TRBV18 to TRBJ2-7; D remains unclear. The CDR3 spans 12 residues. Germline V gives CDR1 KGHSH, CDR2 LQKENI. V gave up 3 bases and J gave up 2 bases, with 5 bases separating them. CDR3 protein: CASSPATYEQYF. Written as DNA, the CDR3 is TGTGCCAGCTCACCCGCCACCTACGAGCAGTACTTC.

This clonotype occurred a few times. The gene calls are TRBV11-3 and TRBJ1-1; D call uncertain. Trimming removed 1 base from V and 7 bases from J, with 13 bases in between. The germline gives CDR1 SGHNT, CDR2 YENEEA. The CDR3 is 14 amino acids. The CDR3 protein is CASSLGPRNVEAFF. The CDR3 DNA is TGTGCCAGCAGCTTAGGGCCGAGGAACGTTGAAGCTTTCTTT. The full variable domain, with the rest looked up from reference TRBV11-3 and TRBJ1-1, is EAGVVQSPRYKIIEKKQPVAFWCNPISGHNTLYWYLQNLGQGPELLIRYENEEAVDDSQLPKDRFSAERLKGVDSTLKIQPAELGDSAVYLCASSLGPRNVEAFFGQGTRLTVV.

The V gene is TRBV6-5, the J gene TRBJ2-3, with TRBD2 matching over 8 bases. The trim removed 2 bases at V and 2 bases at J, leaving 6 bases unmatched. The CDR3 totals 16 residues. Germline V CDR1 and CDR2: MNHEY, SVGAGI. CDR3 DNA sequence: TGTGCCAGCAGTTACGCAATAGCGGGAAACACAGATACGCAGTATTTT. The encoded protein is CASSYAIAGNTDTQYF.

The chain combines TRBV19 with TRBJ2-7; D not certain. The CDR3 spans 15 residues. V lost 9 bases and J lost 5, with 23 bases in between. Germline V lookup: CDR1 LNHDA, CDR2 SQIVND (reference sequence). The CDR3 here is CASSKGLRATHEQYF. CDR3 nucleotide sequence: TGTGCCAGCTCAAAAGGTCTCCGGGCTACCCACGAGCAGTACTTC.